A selection of T cell receptor beta chains follows, all from one sample in a study of T-cell memory formation after mild COVID-19. Using its own MiXCR run on the 5' RACE reads, TCRdb lists one record per CDR3 protein. The sample holds 250,000 to 300,000 distinct CDR3 sequences, roughly 18% seen once. The sequencing input was PBMCs or a T cell subset sorted from them (not recorded which). The origin of the receptors is a man in his late teens or twenties who had mild COVID-19 (a few samples of this study predate the infection). Cell type and time point are not known. Both conserved end residues are part of each CDR3. D genes are given only for firm matches. Clone size is shown for a subset of rows, as once, few, many or a class of expanded clone.

V gene,J gene,D gene,clone size,CDR3 DNA,CDR3 protein
TRBV9,TRBJ2-3,-,-,TGTGCCAGTGCGACAGTTAGCACAGATACGCAGTATTTT,CASATVSTDTQYF
TRBV29-1,TRBJ1-1,-,-,TGCAGCGTCTGGCGTGGGAACACTGAAGCTTTCTTT,CSVWRGNTEAFF
TRBV4-3,TRBJ1-1,-,-,TGCGCCAGCAGCCAGCAGACAGAAGTACGTTCTGAAGCTTTCTTT,CASSQQTEVRSEAFF
TRBV20-1,TRBJ2-5,TRBD2,-,TGCAGTGCCCCCAGCGGGGGGGCAATAGAGACCCAGTACTTC,CSAPSGGAIETQYF
TRBV12-3/TRBV12-4,TRBJ2-1,-,-,TGTGCCAGCAGTTTAGAACGCCGAGTGTTCAATGAGCAGTTCTTC,CASSLERRVFNEQFF
TRBV9,TRBJ1-5,-,-,TGTGCCAGCAGCGCTCAGGGTGGGCAGCCCCAGCATTTT,CASSAQGGQPQHF
TRBV5-1,TRBJ2-5,TRBD2,few,TGCGCCAGCAGCGGGGGCGCGGGGGGGCCAGAGACCCAGTACTTC,CASSGGAGGPETQYF
TRBV7-3,TRBJ2-1,-,-,TGTGCCAGCAGCGGAGGCAACCGGGGGGAGCAGTTCTTC,CASSGGNRGEQFF
TRBV5-6,TRBJ2-3,-,-,TGTGCCAGCAGCTCCTGGGCCTCAGATACGCAGTATTTT,CASSSWASDTQYF
TRBV3-1,TRBJ1-5,-,-,TGTGCCAGCAGCCGGGGCCAGGAGGGCAATCAGCCCCAGCATTTT,CASSRGQEGNQPQHF
TRBV7-6,TRBJ2-7,-,-,TGTGCCAGCAGCCAACCGGGACAAGCAGACGAGCAGTACTTC,CASSQPGQADEQYF
TRBV11-2,TRBJ1-4,-,-,TGTGCCAGCAGCTTGGGTCTCGGGGGTGGCCGGCTGGGTGAAAAACTGTTTTTT,CASSLGLGGGRLGEKLFF
TRBV11-1,TRBJ2-1,-,few,TGTGCCAGCAGCTTCCGAAACAATGAGCAGTTCTTC,CASSFRNNEQFF
TRBV3-1,TRBJ1-2,TRBD1,-,TGTGCCAGCAGCCAATGGAAAAGGGGGCGCAACTATGGCTACACCTTC,CASSQWKRGRNYGYTF
TRBV12-3/TRBV12-4,TRBJ1-1,TRBD1,-,TGTGCCAGCAGTCGACAGGGGGCGGTTACTGAAGCTTTCTTT,CASSRQGAVTEAFF
TRBV12-3/TRBV12-4,TRBJ2-7,TRBD2,-,TGTGCCAGCAGCGGCGGGGGGCTAGAAGCCTACGAGCAGTACTTC,CASSGGGLEAYEQYF
TRBV11-1,TRBJ2-3,-,-,TGTGCCAGCAGCCACCCGGGGGCCGGCACAGATACGCAGTATTTT,CASSHPGAGTDTQYF
TRBV4-2,TRBJ1-3,-,-,TGTGCCAGCAGCCAAGATAAATGGGGAGAAAGCTCTGGAAACACCATATATTTT,CASSQDKWGESSGNTIYF
TRBV6-5,TRBJ2-7,-,-,TGTGCCAGCCGTGCCATCCCGGGGATCCACCTGAGCTCCTACGAGCAGTACTTC,CASRAIPGIHLSSYEQYF
TRBV7-9,TRBJ1-3,TRBD1,-,TGTGCCAGCAGCTCCCCGGCCGGGACAGGGAGAAACACCATATATTTT,CASSSPAGTGRNTIYF
TRBV6-2/TRBV6-3,TRBJ1-1,TRBD1,few,TGTGCCAGCAGTTCCCACAGGGGCACTGAAGCTTTCTTT,CASSSHRGTEAFF
TRBV7-3,TRBJ2-3,-,-,TGTGCCAGCAGCGCCCAGGGTCTGGTCGCAGATACGCAGTATTTT,CASSAQGLVADTQYF
TRBV20-1,TRBJ2-5,-,-,TGCAGTGCTAGTGGGGGCCAAGAGACCCAGTACTTC,CSASGGQETQYF
TRBV20-1,TRBJ2-5,-,few,TGCAGTGCCGTGCGGGAGACCCAGTACTTC,CSAVRETQYF
TRBV7-9,TRBJ1-2,TRBD1,-,TGTGCCAGCAGCGTATGGGGACAGGAAGATGGCTACACCTTC,CASSVWGQEDGYTF
TRBV5-1,TRBJ2-2,-,-,TGCGCCAGCAGCCCGTCGGCAGTTACAGGCGGGGAGCTGTTTTTT,CASSPSAVTGGELFF
TRBV6-2/TRBV6-3,TRBJ1-6,TRBD1,few,TGTGCCAGCAGTACCCGACAGGGGATCAGTTCACCCCTCCACTTT,CASSTRQGISSPLHF
TRBV9,TRBJ1-1,TRBD1,-,TGTGCCAGCAGCGTGGACAGGGAGAGTATGAACACTGAAGCTTTCTTT,CASSVDRESMNTEAFF
TRBV3-1,TRBJ2-3,-,-,TGTGCCAGCAGCCAGGTTGCGGGCACAGATACGCAGTATTTT,CASSQVAGTDTQYF
TRBV9,TRBJ1-4,-,-,TGTGCCAGCAGCGTAGGGGGGGATCCCTCTGCAACTAATGAAAAACTGTTTTTT,CASSVGGDPSATNEKLFF
TRBV6-5,TRBJ1-2,TRBD1,few,TGTGCCAGCAGGACCCCGGGACAGGGGGCGAACGGCTACACCTTC,CASRTPGQGANGYTF
TRBV6-5,TRBJ1-4,TRBD1,few,TGTGCCAGCAGCTTATTAACAGGGGTTAATGAAAAACTGTTTTTT,CASSLLTGVNEKLFF
TRBV7-3,TRBJ2-1,TRBD2,few,TGTGCCAGCAGCGCCGGGGGGGAATCCTACAATGAGCAGTTCTTC,CASSAGGESYNEQFF